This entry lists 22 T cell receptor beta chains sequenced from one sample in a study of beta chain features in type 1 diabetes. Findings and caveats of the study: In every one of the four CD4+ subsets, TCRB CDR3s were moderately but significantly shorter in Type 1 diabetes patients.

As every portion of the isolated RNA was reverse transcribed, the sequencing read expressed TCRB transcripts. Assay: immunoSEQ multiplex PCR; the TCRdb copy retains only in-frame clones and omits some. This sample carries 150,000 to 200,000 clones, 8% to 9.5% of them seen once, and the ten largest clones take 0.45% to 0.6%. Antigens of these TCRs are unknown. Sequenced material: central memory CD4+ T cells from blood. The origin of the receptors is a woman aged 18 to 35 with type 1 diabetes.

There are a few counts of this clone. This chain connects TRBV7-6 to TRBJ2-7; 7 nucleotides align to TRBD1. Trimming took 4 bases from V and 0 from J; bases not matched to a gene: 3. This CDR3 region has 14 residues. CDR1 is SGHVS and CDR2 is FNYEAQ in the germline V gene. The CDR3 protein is CASSSTGVSYEQYF. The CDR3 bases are TGTGCCAGCAGCTCCACAGGGGTCTCCTACGAGCAGTACTTC.

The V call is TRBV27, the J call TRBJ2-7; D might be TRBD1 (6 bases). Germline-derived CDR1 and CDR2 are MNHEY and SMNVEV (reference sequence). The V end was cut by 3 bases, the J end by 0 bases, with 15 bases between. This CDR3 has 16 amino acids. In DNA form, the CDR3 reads TGTGCCAGCAGTTTTAAACCGGGACATAGCTCCTACGAGCAGTACTTC. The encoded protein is CASSFKPGHSSYEQYF.

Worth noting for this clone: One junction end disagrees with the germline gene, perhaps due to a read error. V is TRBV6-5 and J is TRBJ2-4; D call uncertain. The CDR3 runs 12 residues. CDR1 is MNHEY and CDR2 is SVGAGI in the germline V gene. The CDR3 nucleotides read TGTGCCATCAGTGAGTCCAAAAACATTCAGTACTTC. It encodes CAISESKNIQYF.

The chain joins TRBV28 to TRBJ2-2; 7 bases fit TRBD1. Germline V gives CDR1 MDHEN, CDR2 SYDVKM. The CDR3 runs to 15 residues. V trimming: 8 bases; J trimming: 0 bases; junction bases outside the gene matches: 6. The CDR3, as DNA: TGTGCCAGCGGAATAACAGGGGCGAACACCGGGGAGCTGTTTTTT. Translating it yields CASGITGANTGELFF.

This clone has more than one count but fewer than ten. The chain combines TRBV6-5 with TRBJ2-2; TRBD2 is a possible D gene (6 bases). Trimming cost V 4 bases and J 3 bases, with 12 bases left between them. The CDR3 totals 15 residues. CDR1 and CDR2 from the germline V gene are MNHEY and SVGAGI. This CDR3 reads CASSSGLGYTGELFF. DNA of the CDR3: TGTGCCAGCAGTTCGGGACTCGGATACACCGGGGAGCTGTTTTTT.

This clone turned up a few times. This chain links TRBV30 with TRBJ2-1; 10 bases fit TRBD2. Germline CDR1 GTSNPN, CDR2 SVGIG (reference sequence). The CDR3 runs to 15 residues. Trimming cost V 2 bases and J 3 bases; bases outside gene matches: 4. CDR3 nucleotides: TGTGCCTGGAGTACGCGACTAGCGGGCTACAATGAGCAGTTCTTC. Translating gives CAWSTRLAGYNEQFF.

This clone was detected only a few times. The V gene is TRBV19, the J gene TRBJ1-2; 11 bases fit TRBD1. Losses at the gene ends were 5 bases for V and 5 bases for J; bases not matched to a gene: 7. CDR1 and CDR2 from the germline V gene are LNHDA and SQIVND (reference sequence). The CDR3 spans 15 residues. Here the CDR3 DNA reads TGTGCCAGTAGTCGGCCCGGACAGGGGGCTTATGGCTACACCTTC. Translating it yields CASSRPGQGAYGYTF.

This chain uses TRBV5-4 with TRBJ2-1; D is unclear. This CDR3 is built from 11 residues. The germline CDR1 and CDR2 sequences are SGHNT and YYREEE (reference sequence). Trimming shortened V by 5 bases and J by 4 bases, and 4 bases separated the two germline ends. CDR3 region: CASSSYNEQFF. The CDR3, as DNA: TGTGCCAGCAGTTCTTACAATGAGCAGTTCTTC.

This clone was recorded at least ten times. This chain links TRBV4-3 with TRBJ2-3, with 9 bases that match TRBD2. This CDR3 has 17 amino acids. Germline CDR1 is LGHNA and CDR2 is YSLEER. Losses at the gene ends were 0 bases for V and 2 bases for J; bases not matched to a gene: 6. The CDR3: CASSQDLAGPFTDTQYF. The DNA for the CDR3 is TGCGCCAGCAGCCAAGACCTAGCGGGGCCCTTCACAGATACGCAGTATTTT.

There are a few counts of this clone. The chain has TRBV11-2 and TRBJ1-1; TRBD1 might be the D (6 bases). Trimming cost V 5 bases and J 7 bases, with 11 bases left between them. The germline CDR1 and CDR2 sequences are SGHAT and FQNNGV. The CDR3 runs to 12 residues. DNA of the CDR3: TGTGCCAGCAGCATAGGGGGGGGTGAAGCTTTCTTT. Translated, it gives CASSIGGGEAFF.

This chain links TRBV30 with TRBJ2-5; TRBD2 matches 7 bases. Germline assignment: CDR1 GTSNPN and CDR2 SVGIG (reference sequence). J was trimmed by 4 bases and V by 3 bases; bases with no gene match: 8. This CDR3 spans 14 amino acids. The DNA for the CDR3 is TGTGCCTGGAGCGATGGTGGGAGGGGAGAGACCCAGTACTTC. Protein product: CAWSDGGRGETQYF.

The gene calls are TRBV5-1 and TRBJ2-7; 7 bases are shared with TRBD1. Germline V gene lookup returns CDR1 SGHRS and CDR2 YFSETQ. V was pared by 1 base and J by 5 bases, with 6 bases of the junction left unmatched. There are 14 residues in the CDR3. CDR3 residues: CASSLKDRTDEQYF. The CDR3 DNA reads TGCGCCAGCAGCTTGAAGGACAGGACGGACGAGCAGTACTTC.

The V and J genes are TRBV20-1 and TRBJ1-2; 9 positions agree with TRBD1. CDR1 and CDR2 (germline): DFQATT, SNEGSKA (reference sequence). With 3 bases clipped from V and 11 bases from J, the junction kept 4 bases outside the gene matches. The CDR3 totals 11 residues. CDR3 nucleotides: TGCAGTGCTAGGGACAGGGGATTTTACACCTTC. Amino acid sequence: CSARDRGFYTF.

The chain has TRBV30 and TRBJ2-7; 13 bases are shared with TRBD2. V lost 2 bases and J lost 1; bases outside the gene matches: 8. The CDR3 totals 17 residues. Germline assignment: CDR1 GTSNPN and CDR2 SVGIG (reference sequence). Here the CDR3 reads CAWSPSWTSGSSYEQYF. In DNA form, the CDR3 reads TGTGCCTGGAGTCCCTCCTGGACTAGCGGGAGTTCCTACGAGCAGTACTTC.

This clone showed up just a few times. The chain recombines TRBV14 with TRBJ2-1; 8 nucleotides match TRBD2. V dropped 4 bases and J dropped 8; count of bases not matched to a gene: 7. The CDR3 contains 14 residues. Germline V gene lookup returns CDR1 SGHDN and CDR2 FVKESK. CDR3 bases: TGTGCCAGCAGCCCGCGGACTAGCCGGGATGAGCAGTTCTTC. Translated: CASSPRTSRDEQFF.

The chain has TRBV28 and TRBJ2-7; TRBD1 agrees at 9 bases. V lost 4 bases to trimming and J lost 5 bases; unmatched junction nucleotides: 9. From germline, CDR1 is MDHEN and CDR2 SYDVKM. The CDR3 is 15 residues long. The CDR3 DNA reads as TGTGCCAGCAGTTCCCCCGGGACAGGGACCAACGAGCAGTACTTC. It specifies CASSSPGTGTNEQYF.

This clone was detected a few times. CDR3: CASSPMLGAETQYF. Here the CDR3 DNA reads TGCGCCAGCAGTCCGATGCTGGGCGCGGAGACCCAGTACTTC. The genes are TRBV5-1 and TRBJ2-5; D remains unclear. The CDR3 has 14 residues. Trimming removed 5 bases at V and 5 bases at J, with 16 bases between. Germline V gives CDR1 SGHRS, CDR2 YFSETQ.

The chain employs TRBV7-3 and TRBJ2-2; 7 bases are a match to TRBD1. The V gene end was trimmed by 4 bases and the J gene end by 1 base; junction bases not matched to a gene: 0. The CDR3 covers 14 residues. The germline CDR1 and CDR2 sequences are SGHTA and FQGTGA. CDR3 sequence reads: CASSWDRNTGELFF. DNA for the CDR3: TGTGCCAGCAGCTGGGACAGGAACACCGGGGAGCTGTTTTTT.

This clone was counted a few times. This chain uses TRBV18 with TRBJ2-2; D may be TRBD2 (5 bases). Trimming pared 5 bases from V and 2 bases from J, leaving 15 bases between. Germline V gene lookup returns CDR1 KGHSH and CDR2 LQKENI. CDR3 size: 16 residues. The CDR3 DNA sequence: TGTGCCAGCTCAGCCACGTACGGAGGTAACACCGGGGAGCTGTTTTTT. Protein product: CASSATYGGNTGELFF. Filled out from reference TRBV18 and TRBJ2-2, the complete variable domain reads NAGVMQNPRHLVRRRGQEARLRCSPMKGHSHVYWYRQLPEEGLKFMVYLQKENIIDESGMPKERFSAEFPKEGPSILRIQQVVRGDSAAYFCASSATYGGNTGELFFGEGSRLTVL.

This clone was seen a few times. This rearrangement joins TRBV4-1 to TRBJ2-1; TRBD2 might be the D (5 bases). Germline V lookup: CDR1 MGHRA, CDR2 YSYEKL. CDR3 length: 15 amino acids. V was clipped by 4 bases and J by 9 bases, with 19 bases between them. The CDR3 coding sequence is TGCGCCAGCAGCCGAGAGGGCCAAACCGGTAGTGAGCAGTTCTTC. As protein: CASSREGQTGSEQFF.

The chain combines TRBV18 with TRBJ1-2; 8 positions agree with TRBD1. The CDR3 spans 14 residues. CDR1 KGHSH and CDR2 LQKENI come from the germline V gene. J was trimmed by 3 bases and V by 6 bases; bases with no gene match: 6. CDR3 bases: TGTGCCAGCTCGCCAGGACAGGGAGACTATGGCTACACCTTC. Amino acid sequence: CASSPGQGDYGYTF.

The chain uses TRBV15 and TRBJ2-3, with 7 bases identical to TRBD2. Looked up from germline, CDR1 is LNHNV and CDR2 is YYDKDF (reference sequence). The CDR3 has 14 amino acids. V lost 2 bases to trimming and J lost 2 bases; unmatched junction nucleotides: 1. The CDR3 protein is CATSRLADTDTQYF. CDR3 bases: TGTGCCACCAGCAGACTAGCGGACACAGATACGCAGTATTTT.